The 24 T cell receptor beta chains listed next were all sequenced from one sample in a study of T cell responses to AZD1222 COVID-19 vaccine. TCRdb's table, derived via immunoSEQ multiplex PCR, lists solely in-frame clones and lacks some. This table holds 100,000 to 150,000 clones, 92% found once. The sample here was peripheral blood, taken 28 days after the second AZD1222 dose. These receptor sequences come from an adult who received the AZD1222 COVID-19 vaccine.

The CDR3 DNA is TGTGCCAGCAGCTGGGTCTTGGGGGCTTGGGGCTATAGCAATCAGCCCCAGCATTTT. Protein product: CASSWVLGAWGYSNQPQHF. The chain has TRBV5-8 and TRBJ1-5, with D maybe TRBD1 (6 bases). CDR3 size: 19 residues. The germline gives CDR1 SGHTS, CDR2 YDEGEE. Trimming took off 3 bases at V and 0 bases at J, with 22 bases between the two ends.

This clone showed up just once. The chain uses TRBV19 and TRBJ1-2; TRBD1 matches at 8 bases. The CDR3 has 13 amino acids. From germline, CDR1 is LNHDA and CDR2 SQIVND (reference sequence). Trimming at V came to 9 bases and at J to 6 bases, leaving 9 bases not matched to a gene. CDR3 DNA sequence: TGTGCCAGCCACCGTCACAGGGGGGATGGCTACACCTTC. This translates into CASHRHRGDGYTF.

This clone has a single count. The V call is TRBV5-1, the J call TRBJ1-6; D possibly corresponds to TRBD1 (5 bases). The CDR3 extends over 15 amino acids. Between the trimmed V and J ends, which lost 4 bases and 10 bases, there was a span of 18 bases. Germline loops: CDR1 SGHRS, CDR2 YFSETQ. CDR3 DNA: TGCGCCAGCAGCGAATACAGCGCCTGGGGGTCACCCCTCCACTTT. Translation: CASSEYSAWGSPLHF. Combining the CDR3 with reference TRBV5-1 and TRBJ1-6 gives the whole variable domain KAGVTQTPRYLIKTRGQQVTLSCSPISGHRSVSWYQQTPGQGLQFLFEYFSETQRNKGNFPGRFSGRQFSNSRSEMNVSTLELGDSALYLCASSEYSAWGSPLHFGNGTRLTVT.

The chain carries TRBV11-3 and TRBJ1-3, with unresolved D. With 7 bases removed from V and 0 bases from J, the gap between germline ends came to 22 bases. The CDR3 consists of 18 residues. Germline CDR1 SGHNT, CDR2 YENEEA. The CDR3 region is CASILDSPPKFSGNTIYF. CDR3 nucleotides: TGTGCCAGCATATTAGACTCCCCTCCAAAATTCTCTGGAAACACCATATATTTT.

The rearrangement links TRBV7-9 to TRBJ2-2; D is unresolved. CDR3 length: 14 amino acids. The V gene's germline CDR1 is SEHNR and CDR2 FQNEAQ (reference sequence). V dropped 6 bases and J dropped 1 base, with 9 bases sitting between them. CDR3 in amino acids: CASRGTLNTGELFF. Written as DNA, the CDR3 is TGTGCCAGCAGGGGCACTTTGAACACCGGGGAGCTGTTTTTT.

This chain connects TRBV18 to TRBJ2-7, with TRBD1 matching 11 bases. CDR1 is KGHSH, CDR2 LQKENI, per germline. The CDR3 spans 15 residues. J gave up 6 bases and V 1 base, and 5 bases lay outside the gene matches. The CDR3 DNA sequence: TGTGCCAGCTCACCACACCGCGGACAGGGGGCCGAGCAGTACTTC. This sequence encodes CASSPHRGQGAEQYF.

The chain combines TRBV19 with TRBJ1-2; D perhaps matches TRBD1 (5 bases). V was cut by 5 bases and J by 12 bases, with 22 bases left in between. The CDR3 is 14 residues long. Germline V gene lookup returns CDR1 LNHDA and CDR2 SQIVND (reference sequence). CDR3 sequence (DNA): TGTGCCAGTAGTCTACACTCTCTCGACAGAAGGGACACCTTC. It codes for CASSLHSLDRRDTF.

In regard to this clone: The junction departs from germline at one end; a sequencing error may be responsible. The chain uses TRBV5-4 and TRBJ1-1; TRBD1 is a possible D gene (5 bases). Germline CDR1 and CDR2: SGHNT and YYREEE (reference sequence). The length of the CDR3 is 12 residues. The CDR3 DNA reads TGTGCCAGCAGCTGGACCCCAGGACAACAAGTCTTT. This translates into CASSWTPGQQVF.

The chain has TRBV5-8 and TRBJ2-3; D is perhaps TRBD2 (7 bases). CDR3 size: 15 residues. Germline V lookup: CDR1 SGHTS, CDR2 YDEGEE. Trimming cost V 0 bases and J 1 base, with 9 bases left between them. The CDR3 reads CASSLGGGGTDTQYF. CDR3 sequence (DNA): TGTGCCAGCAGCTTGGGGGGGGGCGGCACAGATACGCAGTATTTT. Together with reference TRBV5-8 and TRBJ2-3, the CDR3 gives the full variable domain: EAGVTQSPTHLIKTRGQQATLRCSPISGHTSVYWYQQALGLGLQFLLWYDEGEERNRGNFPPRFSGRQFPNYSSELNVNALELEDSALYLCASSLGGGGTDTQYFGPGTRLTVL.

In its sample, this clone was seen once. CDR3: CASSSLGQGGNQPQHF. In DNA, the CDR3 is TGTGCCAGCAGTTCATTGGGACAGGGAGGCAATCAGCCCCAGCATTTT. The chain employs TRBV28 and TRBJ1-5; TRBD1 matches at 9 bases. There are 16 residues in the CDR3. V shed 4 bases and J 2 bases; nucleotides not matched to a gene: 6. CDR1 and CDR2 from the germline V gene are MDHEN and SYDVKM.

The V and J genes are TRBV25-1 and TRBJ1-2, with D possibly TRBD1 on 6 matching bases. The V end lost 2 bases, the J end lost 6 bases, and 10 bases lay between the germline ends. The CDR3 length is 13 residues. Per germline, CDR1 MGHDK and CDR2 SYGVNS. CDR3 coding DNA: TGTGCCAGCAGTGAAGTTGAGGGGGATGGCTACACCTTC. Its translation is CASSEVEGDGYTF.

V is TRBV27 and J is TRBJ2-1, with unresolved D. The CDR3 sequence is 12 residues long. The germline V gene encodes CDR1 MNHEY and CDR2 SMNVEV (reference sequence). Trimming removed 8 bases from V and 14 bases from J, with 19 bases in between. The CDR3 DNA follows: TGTGCCAGCCCTGGAGTAAGACGGAAGGAGTTCTTC. This gives the protein CASPGVRRKEFF.

The rearrangement joins TRBV4-1 to TRBJ1-1, with 10 bases lining up with TRBD1. V lost 5 bases, J lost 4 bases, and 7 bases stayed unmatched. The CDR3 sequence is 15 residues long. Germline assignment: CDR1 MGHRA and CDR2 YSYEKL. CDR3 protein: CASSESGTGVTEAFF. The CDR3 DNA is TGCGCCAGCAGCGAAAGTGGGACAGGGGTCACTGAAGCTTTCTTT.

The chain employs TRBV2 and TRBJ1-4; D gene unclear. This CDR3 is built from 14 residues. With 3 bases removed from V and 3 bases from J, the gap between germline ends came to 8 bases. CDR1 SNHLY and CDR2 FYNNEI come from the germline V gene. CDR3: CASSEGTANEKLFF. The CDR3 region has the DNA TGTGCCAGCAGTGAGGGCACAGCTAATGAAAAACTGTTTTTT.

The V gene is TRBV6-5, the J gene TRBJ2-2, with D perhaps TRBD1 or TRBD2 (5 bases each). Germline CDR1 MNHEY, CDR2 SVGAGI. The CDR3 spans 15 residues. V was clipped by 6 bases and J by 5 bases, with 16 bases between them. The CDR3 here is CASRIYGTKTGELFF. The CDR3 nucleotides are TGTGCCAGCAGAATTTACGGGACCAAAACCGGGGAGCTGTTTTTT.

V gene TRBV7-9 combines with J gene TRBJ2-3; no clear D gene. Trimming cost V 5 bases and J 1 base, with 13 bases left between them. Germline V gene lookup returns CDR1 SEHNR and CDR2 FQNEAQ (reference sequence). The CDR3 is made up of 15 amino acids. The CDR3 here is CASSQRSIGTDTQYF. CDR3 bases: TGTGCCAGCAGCCAACGGTCGATCGGCACAGATACGCAGTATTTT.

The chain is built from TRBV5-1 and TRBJ1-2; tentative D call: TRBD1 (6 bases). The V gene's germline CDR1 is SGHRS and CDR2 YFSETQ. The CDR3 is 14 residues long. V was pared by 4 bases and J by 7 bases, with 17 bases between. In DNA form, the CDR3 reads TGCGCCAGCAGCGGGCAGGGTGGGGGCGTTGGCTACACCTTC. Its protein product is CASSGQGGGVGYTF.

J is TRBJ1-5 and V is TRBV4-2; D gene ambiguous. V lost 4 bases to trimming and J lost 3 bases, with 22 bases between them. The length of the CDR3 is 18 residues. Per germline, CDR1 LGHNA and CDR2 YNFKEQ. CDR3 sequence reads: CASSPGNRFLIDNQPQHF. CDR3 in DNA: TGTGCCAGCAGCCCGGGCAACCGCTTTCTTATTGACAATCAGCCCCAGCATTTT.

This chain links TRBV5-6 with TRBJ1-1; perhaps TRBD1 as D (6 bases). Germline CDR1 is SGHDT and CDR2 is YYEEEE. Trimming cost V 1 base and J 4 bases, with 14 bases left between them. The CDR3 has 15 residues. DNA for the CDR3: TGTGCCAGCAGCTTGCAGGGGAAATATATCACTGAAGCTTTCTTT. Amino acid sequence: CASSLQGKYITEAFF.

CDR3 residues: CSASSRGTRVNYGYTF. Here the CDR3 DNA reads TGCAGTGCTAGTTCCAGGGGGACTCGGGTTAACTATGGCTACACCTTC. The rearrangement uses TRBV20-1 and TRBJ1-2; 7 bases fit TRBD1. Germline CDR1 reads DFQATT; CDR2 reads SNEGSKA (reference sequence). V trimming: 3 bases; J trimming: 1 base; junction bases outside the gene matches: 11. The CDR3 loop spans 16 amino acids.

This rearrangement joins TRBV9 to TRBJ2-3; 13 nucleotides line up with TRBD2. Trimming removed 2 bases from V and 6 bases from J; junction bases left unmatched: 6. This CDR3 is 16 amino acids long. From germline, CDR1 is SGDLS and CDR2 YYNGEE. CDR3 sequence: CASSVRLAGGADTQYF. CDR3 sequence (DNA): TGTGCCAGCAGCGTGAGACTAGCGGGGGGTGCGGATACGCAGTATTTT.

The CDR3 DNA reads TGTGCCAGCATTACAGGGGGCAGGGGGACCTACGAGCAGTACTTC. This encodes CASITGGRGTYEQYF. The V gene is TRBV6-5, the J gene TRBJ2-7, with 9 bases lining up with TRBD1. V was pared by 7 bases and J by 2 bases, with 9 bases of the junction left unmatched. The V gene's germline CDR1 is MNHEY and CDR2 SVGAGI. There are 15 residues in the CDR3.

The chain uses TRBV5-6 and TRBJ2-1, with 9 nucleotides matching TRBD2. The V gene end was trimmed by 1 base and the J gene end by 4 bases; junction bases not matched to a gene: 3. CDR1 is SGHDT, CDR2 YYEEEE, per germline. This CDR3 comprises 15 residues. Here the CDR3 reads CASSLTLAGYNEQFF. CDR3 nucleotides: TGTGCCAGCAGCTTGACACTAGCGGGTTACAATGAGCAGTTCTTC.

The chain couples TRBV19 to TRBJ1-1; TRBD1 matches 7 bases. The CDR3 totals 13 residues. The V segment lost 6 bases and the J segment 4 bases; nucleotides outside the gene matches: 5. Germline CDR1 is LNHDA and CDR2 is SQIVND (reference sequence). The CDR3 DNA follows: TGTGCCAGTAGCACAGGGGTAAGCACTGAAGCTTTCTTT. This encodes CASSTGVSTEAFF. The complete variable domain, with remaining parts taken from reference TRBV19 and TRBJ1-1, reads DGGITQSPKYLFRKEGQNVTLSCEQNLNHDAMYWYRQDPGQGLRLIYYSQIVNDFQKGDIAEGYSVSREKKESFPLTVTSAQKNPTAFYLCASSTGVSTEAFFGQGTRLTVV.